This is a list of T cell receptor beta chains from one sample in a study of cytomegalovirus exposure and HLA in healthy donors. TCRdb keeps only in-frame clones here, not all; method: immunoSEQ multiplex PCR. This table has 120,000 or so clones, around 70% appearing once. Material for sequencing was PBMCs. These receptors came from a man aged 25-40 years in good health and CMV-seropositive. Each CDR3 is given with its conserved first and last residue. A D gene is named only where the DNA matches it firmly. Clone size appears in some rows only: once, few, many, or a class for an expanded clone.

j_call clone_size v_call d_call cdr3_nt cdr3_aa
TRBJ2-1 . TRBV5-1 TRBD1 TGCGCCAGCAGCTTGGGACAGGGGGTTTACAATGAGCAGTTCTTC CASSLGQGVYNEQFF
TRBJ2-5 . TRBV7-8 TRBD1 TGTGCCAGCAGCTTTAACCGGGACAGGGGAGGGGAGACCCAGTACTTC CASSFNRDRGGETQYF
TRBJ2-1 . TRBV9 TRBD2 TGTGCCAGCAGCGTACGCCTAGCGGGAAACCTCAATGAGCAGTTCTTC CASSVRLAGNLNEQFF
TRBJ1-6 . TRBV28 . TGTGCCAGCAGTTTCAGAGGGCTGGAATCACCCCTCCACTTT CASSFRGLESPLHF
TRBJ2-2 . TRBV6-5 . TGTGCCAGCAGTTACCCAGGGACCGGGGAGCTGTTTTTT CASSYPGTGELFF
TRBJ1-3 . TRBV7-9 TRBD1 TGTGCCAGCAACCGGGACAGGGGCTTTATCTCTGGAAACACCATATATTTT CASNRDRGFISGNTIYF
TRBJ1-3 few TRBV9 . TGTGCCAGCAGCGTAGAAGGCGTAGGGGGTGGAAACACCATATATTTT CASSVEGVGGGNTIYF
TRBJ2-5 . TRBV6-5 . TGTGCCAGCAGTTACTCGATCTCAGGGGTCCAAGAGACCCAGTACTTC CASSYSISGVQETQYF
TRBJ2-2 . TRBV5-1 . TGCGCCAGCAGCTTTGGCTACACCGGGGAGCTGTTTTTT CASSFGYTGELFF
TRBJ2-7 . TRBV5-6 . TGTGCCAGCAGCTTGGCGGACGAGCAGTACTTC CASSLADEQYF
TRBJ1-2 . TRBV6-5 TRBD1 TGTGCCAGCAGGCCTGGACAGGGTCGAATCTACACCTTC CASRPGQGRIYTF
TRBJ1-2 once TRBV27 . TGTGCCAGCAGTTTATCGTTCCAGGGTTGGTATGGCTACACCTTC CASSLSFQGWYGYTF
TRBJ2-3 once TRBV5-5 TRBD2 TGTGCCAGCAGCTTGGGACTAGCGGAAAGCACAGATACGCAGTATTTT CASSLGLAESTDTQYF
TRBJ1-2 . TRBV20-1 TRBD1 TGCAGTGCAAGGGACAGGGGCGGCTACACCTTC CSARDRGGYTF
TRBJ2-4 once TRBV10-2 TRBD2 TGCGCCAGCAGCGGGACTAGGGGGAACATTCAGTACTTC CASSGTRGNIQYF
TRBJ1-5 few TRBV10-3 . TGTGCCATCAGTGAGGGAGGCAATCAGCCCCAGCATTTT CAISEGGNQPQHF
TRBJ1-1 few TRBV11-2 . TGTGCCAGCAGCTTACTTGGGCTGGACACTGAAGCTTTCTTT CASSLLGLDTEAFF
TRBJ2-1 . TRBV7-6 TRBD2 TGTGCCAGCAGCGCCGCCGGGACTAGCGGGAGGGGTTATGAGCAGTTCTTC CASSAAGTSGRGYEQFF
TRBJ2-2 . TRBV6-1 . TGTGCCAGCAGTGGGGGGGTCAACGCCGGGGAGCTGTTTTTT CASSGGVNAGELFF
TRBJ1-5 . TRBV18 TRBD1 TGTGCCAGCTCACCACGACAGGGTGATGGGCCCCAGCATTTT CASSPRQGDGPQHF
TRBJ2-7 . TRBV9 TRBD1 TGTGCCAGCAGCGTATATGCGGCAGGGGGCCCCTACGAGCAGTACTTC CASSVYAAGGPYEQYF
TRBJ2-3 . TRBV12-5 . TGTGCTAGTGGTCACACAGGGCCTCCGGGCACAGATACGCAGTATTTT CASGHTGPPGTDTQYF